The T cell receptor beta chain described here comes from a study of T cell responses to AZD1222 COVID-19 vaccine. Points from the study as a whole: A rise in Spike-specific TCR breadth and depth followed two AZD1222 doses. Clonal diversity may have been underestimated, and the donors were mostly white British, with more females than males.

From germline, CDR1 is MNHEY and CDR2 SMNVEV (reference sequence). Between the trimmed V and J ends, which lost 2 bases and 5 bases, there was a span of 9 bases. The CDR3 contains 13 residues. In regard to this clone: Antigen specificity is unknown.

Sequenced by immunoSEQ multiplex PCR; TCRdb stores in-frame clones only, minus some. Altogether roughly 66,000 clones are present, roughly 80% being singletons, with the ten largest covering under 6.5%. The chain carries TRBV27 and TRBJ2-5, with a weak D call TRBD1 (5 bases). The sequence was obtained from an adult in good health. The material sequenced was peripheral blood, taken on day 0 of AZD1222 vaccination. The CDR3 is CASSLVGRETQYF. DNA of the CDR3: TGTGCCAGCAGTTTAGTGGGGCGGGAGACCCAGTACTTC.